The clone carrying this TCR beta chain was detected a few times. What it binds is unknown. This record belongs to a study of T-cell reconstitution after alpha-beta-depleted transplantation in children. Study-wide results and limits: Most T-cell counts and diversity one year after the transplant came from T cells that were newly produced. There were some patients whose high TCRbeta diversity at day 60 came from surviving recipient T cells and thymic progenitors. Several hundred expanded graft clones reportedly supplied alpha-beta T cells about two months after transplant.

This CDR3 contains 17 residues. Germline V gives CDR1 SQVTM, CDR2 ANQGSEA. Trimming shortened V by 0 bases and J by 8 bases, and 25 bases separated the two germline ends. This sample's TCRbeta library carried unique molecular identifier barcodes. TCRdb called the PCR reads again in MiXCR, with one record for every CDR3 protein. Of about 980,000 distinct CDR3 sequences listed, about 26% are singletons. This TCR was recovered from a boy under two years old who had a stem cell transplant for SCID, so the T cells may come from the graft donor. The chain combines TRBV29-1 with TRBJ1-2; D is undetermined. The source was PBMCs, mostly from graft donor cells, collected 360 days after TCRalphabeta/CD19-depleted stem cell transplant. CDR3 in amino acids: CSVEDPSGILPFGGYTF. Written as DNA, the CDR3 is TGCAGCGTTGAAGATCCCTCCGGGATTTTACCCTTCGGGGGCTACACCTTC.